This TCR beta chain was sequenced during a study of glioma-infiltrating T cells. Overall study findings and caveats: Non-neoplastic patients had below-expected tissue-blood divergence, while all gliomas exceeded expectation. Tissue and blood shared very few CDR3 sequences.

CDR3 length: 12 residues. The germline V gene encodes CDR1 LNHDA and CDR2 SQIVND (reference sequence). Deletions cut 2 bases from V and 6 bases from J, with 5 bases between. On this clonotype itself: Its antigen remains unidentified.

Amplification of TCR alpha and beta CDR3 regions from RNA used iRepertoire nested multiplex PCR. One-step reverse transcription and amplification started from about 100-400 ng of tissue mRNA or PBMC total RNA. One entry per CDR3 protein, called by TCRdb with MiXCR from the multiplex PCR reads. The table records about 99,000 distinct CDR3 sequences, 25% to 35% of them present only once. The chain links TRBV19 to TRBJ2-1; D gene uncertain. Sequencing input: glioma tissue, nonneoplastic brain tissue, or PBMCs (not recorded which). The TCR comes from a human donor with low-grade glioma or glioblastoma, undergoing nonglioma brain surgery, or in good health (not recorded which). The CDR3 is CASSIIGNEQFF. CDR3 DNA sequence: TGTGCCAGTAGTATAATTGGCAATGAGCAGTTCTTC.